The T cell receptor (beta chain) under discussion was sequenced for a study of pediatric ulcerative colitis. The table came from immunoSEQ multiplex PCR; TCRdb's copy has only in-frame clones and leaves some out. Of around 68,000 clones in the sample, 77% are singletons; the top ten hold 5.2%. In this sample, this clone turned up a few times. The sample consisted of blood. The clonotype originates from a boy aged 5-17 years with moderate ulcerative colitis.

CDR3 protein: CASRLGISAGEAFF. CDR3 DNA sequence: TGTGCAAGTCGCTTAGGTATTTCGGCGGGGGAAGCTTTCTTT. The chain recombines TRBV12-2 with TRBJ1-1. TRBV12-2 is a known pseudogene. CDR3 length equals 14 residues.